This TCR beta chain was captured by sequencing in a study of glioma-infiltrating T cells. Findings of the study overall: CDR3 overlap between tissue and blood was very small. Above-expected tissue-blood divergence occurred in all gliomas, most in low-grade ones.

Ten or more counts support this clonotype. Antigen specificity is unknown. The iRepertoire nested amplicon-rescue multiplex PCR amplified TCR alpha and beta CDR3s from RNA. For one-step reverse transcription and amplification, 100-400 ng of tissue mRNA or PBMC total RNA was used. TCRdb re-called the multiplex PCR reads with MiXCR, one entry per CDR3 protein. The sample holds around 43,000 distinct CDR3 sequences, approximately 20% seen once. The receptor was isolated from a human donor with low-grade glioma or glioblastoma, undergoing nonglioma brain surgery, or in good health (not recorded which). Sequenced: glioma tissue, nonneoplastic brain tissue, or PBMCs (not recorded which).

Written as DNA, the CDR3 is TGTGCCACCAGCAGAGATTTCGTAGAGACCCAGTACTTC. The encoded protein is CATSRDFVETQYF. The V call is TRBV15, the J call TRBJ2-5; D ambiguous. V was trimmed by 0 bases and J by 4 bases, leaving 6 bases between them. This CDR3 has 13 residues. Looked up from germline, CDR1 is LNHNV and CDR2 is YYDKDF (reference sequence). Using reference TRBV15 and TRBJ2-5 for the parts outside the CDR3, the full variable domain is DAMVIQNPRYQVTQFGKPVTLSCSQTLNHNVMYWYQQKSSQAPKLLFHYYDKDFNNEADTPDNFQSRRPNTSFCFLDIRSPGLGDTAMYLCATSRDFVETQYFGPGTRLLVL.